These T cell receptor beta chains were read from a single sample in a study of T cell changes during pregnancy in multiple sclerosis. Sequencing was performed with immunoSEQ multiplex PCR; in TCRdb, only in-frame clones are kept and a portion is missing. Among around 68,000 clones, roughly 91% were seen once, and the ten largest hold 1% to 1.5%. The material was peripheral blood, obtained after pregnancy. The receptors here all came from a female donor in good health, enrolled as a control in a pregnancy study. The CDR3 runs from the conserved cysteine through the conserved F or W. The D gene is left open where the match is weak. Only some rows state a clone size, as once, few, many or a class for expanded clones.

d_call j_call cdr3_length clone_size v_call cdr3_nt cdr3_aa
NA TRBJ1-1 11 NA TRBV30 TGTGCCTGGAATTCCGGTCAAACAGCTTTCTTT CAWNSGQTAFF
TRBD2 TRBJ2-3 15 NA TRBV7-3 TGTGCCAGCAGCTCTACTAGCGTGCGCACAGATACGCAGTATTTT CASSSTSVRTDTQYF
NA TRBJ2-3 16 NA TRBV7-2 TGTGCCAGCAGCTTAGCCCCCACCAGCGCAAGGAATACGCAGTATTTT CASSLAPTSARNTQYF
NA TRBJ2-7 13 NA TRBV27 TGTGCCAGCAGTTTATCGGGGCTTAGCGAGCAGTACTTC CASSLSGLSEQYF
NA TRBJ2-1 16 few TRBV18 TGTGCCAGCTCACCACCGGAAGGACAGATTTACAATGAGCAGTTCTTC CASSPPEGQIYNEQFF
NA TRBJ2-7 11 once TRBV20-1 TGCAGTGCTAGAGGAGGTTACGAGCAGTACTTC CSARGGYEQYF
TRBD1 TRBJ1-2 11 NA TRBV30 TGTGCCTGGAGTAAGGGGGCCGGCTACACCTTC CAWSKGAGYTF
NA TRBJ1-5 14 NA TRBV19 TGTGCCAGTAGTATTTGGCAAGACAATCAGCCCCAGCATTTT CASSIWQDNQPQHF
TRBD1 TRBJ1-2 15 once TRBV19 TGTGCCAGTAGTGCCCCGGGACAGGGTAACTATGGCTACACCTTC CASSAPGQGNYGYTF
NA TRBJ1-2 13 NA TRBV2 TGTGCCAGCAGCCTGAGGAGGGGCTATGGCTACACCTTC CASSLRRGYGYTF
TRBD2 TRBJ2-3 14 NA TRBV5-4 TGTGCCAGCAGCTTCAGCGGGGGTCCAGATACGCAGTATTTT CASSFSGGPDTQYF
TRBD1 TRBJ1-2 13 NA TRBV25-1 TGTGCCAGCAGTGAGGACAGGGCCTATGGCTACACCTTC CASSEDRAYGYTF
TRBD2 TRBJ2-3 15 NA TRBV7-2 TGTGCCAGCAGCTTAGCGAGCGGGGGAACAGATACGCAGTATTTT CASSLASGGTDTQYF
TRBD1 TRBJ1-1 16 NA TRBV2 TGTGCCAGCAGTGAATTGGGGGGACAGATGAACACTGAAGCTTTCTTT CASSELGGQMNTEAFF
NA TRBJ2-3 15 NA TRBV7-2 TGTGCCAGCAGTTCGGGCCAACTAGTCACATATACGCAGTATTTT CASSSGQLVTYTQYF
TRBD1 TRBJ1-1 15 once TRBV6-5 TGTGCCAGCATCGTAAGGGACAGGGCTAACACTGAAGCTTTCTTT CASIVRDRANTEAFF
TRBD1 TRBJ1-2 16 NA TRBV12-5 TGTGCTAGTGGTAGGGGACAGGGGGTGTTTAACTATGGCTACACCTTC CASGRGQGVFNYGYTF
NA TRBJ1-1 14 NA TRBV11-3 TGTGCCAGCAGCTTAGACAGTAAGAACACTGAAGCTTTCTTT CASSLDSKNTEAFF
TRBD1 TRBJ1-1 15 NA TRBV6-5 TGTGCCAGCAGTTCCGGACAGGGGGCAAGCACTGAAGCTTTCTTT CASSSGQGASTEAFF
TRBD1 TRBJ2-7 16 NA TRBV11-2 TGTGCCAGCAGCCCCCAGGGACAGGGAAACTCCTACGAGCAGTACTTC CASSPQGQGNSYEQYF